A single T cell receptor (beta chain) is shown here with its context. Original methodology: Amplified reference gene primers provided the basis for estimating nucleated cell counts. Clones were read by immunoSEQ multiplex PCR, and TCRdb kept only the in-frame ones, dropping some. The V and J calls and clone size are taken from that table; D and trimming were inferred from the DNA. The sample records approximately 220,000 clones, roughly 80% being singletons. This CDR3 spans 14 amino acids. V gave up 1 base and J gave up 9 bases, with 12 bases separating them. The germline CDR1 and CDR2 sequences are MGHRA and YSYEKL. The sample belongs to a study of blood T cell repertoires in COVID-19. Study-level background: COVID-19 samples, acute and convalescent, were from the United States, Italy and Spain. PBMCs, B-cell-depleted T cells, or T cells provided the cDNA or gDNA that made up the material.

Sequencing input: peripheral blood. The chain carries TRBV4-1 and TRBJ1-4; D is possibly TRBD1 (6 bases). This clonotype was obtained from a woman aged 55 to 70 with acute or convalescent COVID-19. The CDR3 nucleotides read TGCGCCAGCAGCCAAGGTCAGGGGTCTAAAAAACTGTTTTTT. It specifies CASSQGQGSKKLFF.